This TCR beta chain is drawn from a study of cytomegalovirus exposure and HLA in healthy donors. 60 Vbeta and 13 Jbeta primers were used in PCR. Sequencing was performed with immunoSEQ multiplex PCR; in TCRdb, only in-frame clones are kept and a portion is missing. This sample contains 100,000 to 150,000 clones. V lost 2 bases, J lost 6 bases, and 11 bases stayed unmatched. The CDR3 covers 17 residues. The V gene's germline CDR1 is MDHEN and CDR2 SYDVKM. The chain couples TRBV28 to TRBJ1-1; 11 nucleotides agree with TRBD1. Sequencing was carried out using PBMCs. This clonotype was sampled from a middle-aged woman in good health and CMV-seropositive. The chain's CDR3 is CASSLAPGTGGEAEAFF. In DNA form, the CDR3 reads TGTGCCAGCAGTTTAGCACCCGGGACAGGGGGTGAAGCTGAAGCTTTCTTT.